This T cell receptor (beta chain) comes out of a study of shared clonotypes between healthy human individuals. From germline, CDR1 is SGHDT and CDR2 YYEEEE. V gave up 0 bases and J gave up 4 bases; unmatched junction bases: 3. The CDR3 covers 16 residues. Measured with immunoSEQ multiplex PCR; TCRdb has only the in-frame clones, and not every one. Altogether around 2,000,000 clones are present, about 93% being singletons, with the ten largest covering under 2%. About this clone itself: No antigen is known for it.

Naive CD8 cells lacked CD45RO and underwent positive selection for CCR7, leaving out terminally differentiated effector memory CD45RA+ cells. Study outcomes and limitations: Rarefaction revealed incomplete sorted-subset sequencing despite large depth.

The source of this sequence is a man between 18 and 29 years old in good health. Some clones in this sample may be carry-over from other donors' samples. Source material: naive CD8+ T cells from PBMCs. The rearrangement joins TRBV5-6 to TRBJ2-3, with 12 bases identical to TRBD1. CDR3 in DNA: TGTGCCAGCAGCTTGGCCGGGACAGGGGGCCCAGATACGCAGTATTTT. It translates to CASSLAGTGGPDTQYF.